The clone carrying this TCR beta chain was detected only a few times. Per germline, CDR1 WNHNN and CDR2 SYGVQD (reference sequence). The CDR3 has 17 residues. Losses at the gene ends were 6 bases for V and 4 bases for J; bases not matched to a gene: 12. These data come from a study of blood T cell repertoires in COVID-19. Method: immunoSEQ multiplex PCR; TCRdb's copy keeps in-frame clones and lacks some. The sample contains 200,000 to 300,000 clones, approximately 89% of which appear only once. Residents of about 25 US areas, aged about 18 to 95 years, made up the participants. Participants' own reports of clinical history determined their cohort assignment.

The rearrangement uses TRBV10-1 and TRBJ1-6; 7 bases are a match to TRBD1. The sample comprised PBMCs or T cells enriched from blood (not recorded which). The TCR sequence derives from a young woman who had recovered from COVID-19. The CDR3 here is CASRRRQGRGYNSPLHF. The CDR3 nucleotides read TGCGCCAGCAGGCGACGACAGGGTAGGGGTTATAATTCACCCCTCCACTTT.